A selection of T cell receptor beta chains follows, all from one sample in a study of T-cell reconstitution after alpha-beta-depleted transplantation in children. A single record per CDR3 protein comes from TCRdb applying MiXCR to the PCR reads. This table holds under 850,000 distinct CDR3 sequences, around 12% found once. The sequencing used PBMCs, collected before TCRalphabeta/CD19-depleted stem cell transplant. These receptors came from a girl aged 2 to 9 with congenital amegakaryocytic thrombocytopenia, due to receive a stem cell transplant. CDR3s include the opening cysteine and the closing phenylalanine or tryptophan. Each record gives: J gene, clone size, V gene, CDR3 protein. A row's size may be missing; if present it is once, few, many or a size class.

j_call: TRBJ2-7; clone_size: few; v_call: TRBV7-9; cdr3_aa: CASSFLPGQGSSYEQYF
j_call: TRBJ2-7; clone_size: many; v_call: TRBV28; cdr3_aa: CASSLSLGLGNYEQYF
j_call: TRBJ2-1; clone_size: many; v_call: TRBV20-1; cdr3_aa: CSARDGSDHNEQFF
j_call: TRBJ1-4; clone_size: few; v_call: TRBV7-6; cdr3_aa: CASSLEGSSAYNEKLFF
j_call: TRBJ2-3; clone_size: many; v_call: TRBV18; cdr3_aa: CASSPRWADTQYF
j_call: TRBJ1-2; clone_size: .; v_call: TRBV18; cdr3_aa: CASSSLSGYTF
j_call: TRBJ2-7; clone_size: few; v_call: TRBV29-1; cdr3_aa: CSVEDQASGSWEQYF
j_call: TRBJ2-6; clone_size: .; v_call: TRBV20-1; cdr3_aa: CSASQGQRSSGANVLTF
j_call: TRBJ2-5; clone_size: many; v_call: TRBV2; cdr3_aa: CASSEGQRETQYF
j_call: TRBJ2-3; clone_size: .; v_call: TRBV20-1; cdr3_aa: CSARDGSRGGTDTQYF
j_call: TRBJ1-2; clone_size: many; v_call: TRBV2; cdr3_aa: CASSDGQNYGYTF
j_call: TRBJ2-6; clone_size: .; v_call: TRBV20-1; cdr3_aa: CCATAGSSGANVLTF
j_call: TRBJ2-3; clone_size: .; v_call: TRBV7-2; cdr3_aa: CASSLVGGRGVDTQYF
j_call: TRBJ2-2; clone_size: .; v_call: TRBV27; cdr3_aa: CASSPPSGRARTGELFF
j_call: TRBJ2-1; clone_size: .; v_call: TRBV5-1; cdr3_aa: CASSPPVRYNEQFF
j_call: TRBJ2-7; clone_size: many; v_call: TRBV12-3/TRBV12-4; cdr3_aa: CASNAGRSYEQYF
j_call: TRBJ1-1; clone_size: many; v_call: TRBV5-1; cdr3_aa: CASSVVGGAGNTEAFF
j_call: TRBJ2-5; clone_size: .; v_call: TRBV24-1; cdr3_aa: CATLRVTETQYF
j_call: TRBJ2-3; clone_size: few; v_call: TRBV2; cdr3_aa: CASSEEVTDTQYF
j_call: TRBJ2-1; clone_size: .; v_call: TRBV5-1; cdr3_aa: CATALGGLGNEQFF
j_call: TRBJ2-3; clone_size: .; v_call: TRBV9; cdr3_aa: CASSVDSGTQYF
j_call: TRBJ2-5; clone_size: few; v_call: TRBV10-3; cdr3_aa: CAISGSGRASETQYF
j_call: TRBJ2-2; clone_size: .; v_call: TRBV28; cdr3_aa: CASNLKNTGELFF
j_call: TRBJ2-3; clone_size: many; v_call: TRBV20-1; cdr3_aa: CSAPIRAGVTDTQYF
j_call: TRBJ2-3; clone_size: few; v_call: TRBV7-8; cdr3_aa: CASSSGGASTDTQYF
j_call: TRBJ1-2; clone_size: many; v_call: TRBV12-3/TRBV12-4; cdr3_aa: CASSSSTDGYTF
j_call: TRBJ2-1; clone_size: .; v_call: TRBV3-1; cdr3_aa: CAFSSSTHRGYFYNEQFF
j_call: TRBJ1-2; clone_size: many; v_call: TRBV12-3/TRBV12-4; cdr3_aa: CASSWPGGGYTF
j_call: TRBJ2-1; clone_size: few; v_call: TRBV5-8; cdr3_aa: CVLPGRPSTEQFF